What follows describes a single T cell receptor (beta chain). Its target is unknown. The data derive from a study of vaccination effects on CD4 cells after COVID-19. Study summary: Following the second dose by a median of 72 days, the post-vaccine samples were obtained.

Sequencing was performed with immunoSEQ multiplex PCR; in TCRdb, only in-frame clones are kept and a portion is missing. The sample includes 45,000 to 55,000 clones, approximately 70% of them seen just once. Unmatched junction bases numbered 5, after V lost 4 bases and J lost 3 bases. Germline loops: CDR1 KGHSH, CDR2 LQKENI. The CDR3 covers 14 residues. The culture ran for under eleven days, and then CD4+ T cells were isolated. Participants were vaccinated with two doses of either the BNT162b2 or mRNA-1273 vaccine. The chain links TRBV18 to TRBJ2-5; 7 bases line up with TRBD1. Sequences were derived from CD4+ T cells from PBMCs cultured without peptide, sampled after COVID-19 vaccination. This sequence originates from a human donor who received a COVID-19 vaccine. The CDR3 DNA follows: TGTGCCAGCTCACGGGGACAGTTTAAAGAGACCCAGTACTTC. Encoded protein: CASSRGQFKETQYF.